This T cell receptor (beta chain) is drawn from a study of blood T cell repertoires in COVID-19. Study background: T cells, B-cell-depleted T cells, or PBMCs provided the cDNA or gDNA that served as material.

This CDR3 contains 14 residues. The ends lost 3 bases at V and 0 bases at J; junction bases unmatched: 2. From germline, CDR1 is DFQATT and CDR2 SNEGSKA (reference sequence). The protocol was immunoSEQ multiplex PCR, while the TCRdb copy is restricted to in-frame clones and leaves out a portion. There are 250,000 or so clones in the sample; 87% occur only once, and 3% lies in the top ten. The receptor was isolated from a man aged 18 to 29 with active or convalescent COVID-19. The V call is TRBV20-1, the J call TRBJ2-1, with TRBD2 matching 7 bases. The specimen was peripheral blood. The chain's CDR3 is CSASGLVSYNEQFF. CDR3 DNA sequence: TGCAGTGCTAGTGGACTAGTCTCCTACAATGAGCAGTTCTTC.